This T cell receptor (beta chain) was recorded in a study of blood T cell repertoires in COVID-19. Study-level information: The origin of the acute and convalescent COVID-19 samples was the United States, Italy and Spain. T cells, B-cell-depleted T cells, or PBMCs provided the cDNA or gDNA that served as material.

V lost 5 bases, J lost 0 bases, and 11 bases lay in between. CDR1 and CDR2 (germline): LNHNV, YYDKDF (reference sequence). The CDR3 extends over 15 amino acids. Per the original methods: Nucleated cell number was recorded as an estimate derived from reference gene primer amplification. The data were produced by immunoSEQ multiplex PCR, yet TCRdb's version contains in-frame clones alone and is incomplete. The D gene and trimming were derived from the DNA, and the V and J assignments and clone size from that table. The data contain approximately 40,000 clones, about 86% of them singletons. Sequencing used peripheral blood. V is TRBV15 and J is TRBJ1-3; TRBD1 is a possible D gene (5 bases). The sequence came from a human donor in a cohort sampled during active COVID-19. As DNA, the CDR3 is TGTGCCACCAGCCTAGACAGTCTCTCTGGAAACACCATATATTTT. Its protein is CATSLDSLSGNTIYF.